This TCR beta chain was recorded in a study of blood T cells in healthy people across ages. V was clipped by 4 bases and J by 5 bases, with 11 bases between them. The CDR3 runs 13 residues. From germline, CDR1 is SNHLY and CDR2 FYNNEI. Combining a sample-barcoded 5' primer with a J-beta primer mix, a second PCR ran for about 7 to 11 cycles. TCRdb redid the calling of the 5' RACE reads with MiXCR, one entry per CDR3 protein. The sample has over 700,000 distinct CDR3 sequences, 40% to 65% seen once; the top ten hold about 42%. The chain is built from TRBV2 and TRBJ2-5; tentatively, D is TRBD1 (5 bases). The receptor was isolated from a man older than 75 in good health. What was sequenced was blood. This CDR3 is CASSVLGVETQYF. The CDR3 region has the DNA TGTGCCAGCAGTGTGTTAGGGGTGGAGACCCAGTACTTC.